These 29 T cell receptor delta chains were sequenced from one sample in a study of γδ T cells in repeated Plasmodium falciparum infection. Bulk repertoires came from Vgamma9/Vdelta2+ or Vdelta2-negative gammadelta T cells flow-sorted from PBMC. TCRdb used CATT to re-call clones from the multiplex PCR reads. The sample shows over 55,000 delta-chain clones, 1.5% to 2% of them seen only once. The sequenced sample was gamma-delta T cells from blood. The receptors stem from a pool of human donors (malaria-infected and uninfected, not separated).

This clone was seen at least ten times. A far larger clone differs by one base, so this is likely a read error. Other DNA sequences in the same sample also yield this CDR3. The chain recombines TRAV38-2/DV8 with TRDJ1, with TRDD2 matching over 8 bases. Trimming cost V 2 bases and J 0 bases; bases outside gene matches: 21. The CDR3 contains 21 residues. Per germline, CDR1 TSESDYY and CDR2 QEAYKQQN. The CDR3 sequence is CAYRRVFLRGGGPYYTDKLIF. For the CDR3, the DNA is TGTGCTTATAGGAGGGTCTTCCTACGGGGCGGGGGACCCTACTACACCGATAAACTCATCTTT.

This clone has a handful of counts. A far larger clone is one base from this, pointing to a likely read error. Other DNA sequences in this specimen translate into the identical CDR3. Here the CDR3 reads CALGVSTCPPTGVGYTDKLIF. The DNA for the CDR3 is TGTGCTCTTGGAGTCAGCACCTGTCCTCCTACTGGGGTAGGGTACACCGATAAACTCATCTTT. This rearrangement joins TRDV1 to TRDJ1, with D perhaps matching TRDD3 (7 bases). TCRdb does not report a J gene; here it was assigned by matching the DNA to germline references. The CDR3 totals 21 residues. CDR1 and CDR2 from the germline V gene are TSWWSYY and QGS. V shed 6 bases and J shed 0 bases, with 32 bases lying between them.

This clone has ten or more counts. This likely came from a read error, as a far larger clone is one base away. Other DNA sequences in this specimen translate into the identical CDR3. The chain combines TRDV1 with TRDJ1; 8 bases align to TRDD3. Germline CDR1 TSWWSYY, CDR2 QGS. Germline trimming cut 0 bases from V and 3 bases from J; bases unmatched to any gene: 9. The CDR3 is 17 residues long. The CDR3 nucleotides read TGTGCTCTTGGGGAACTCTCCGGTACTGGGGGGCCCGATAAACTCATCTTT. Translation: CALGELSGTGGPDKLIF.

There are many counts of this clone. This likely came from a read error, as a far larger clone is one base away. The same CDR3 also results from other DNA sequences found in this sample. The chain combines TRDV1 with TRDJ1; 8 nucleotides align to TRDD3. Germline V gene sequence: CDR1 TSWWSYY, CDR2 QGS. The CDR3 is made up of 17 amino acids. The CDR3, as DNA: TGCGCTCTTGGGGATACATTCCAGGGAGGGTACAACGATAAACTCATCTTT. Its protein is CALGDTFQGGYNDKLIF.

Regarding this clone: TCRdb's listed protein matches a much larger clone and diverges from this DNA's translation at residue 11, likely through a read error; the protein shown comes from the DNA. Written as DNA, the CDR3 is TGTGCTCTTGGAGTGCCTTCTGGTAAACTCACCTTT. It encodes CALGVPSGKLTF. The V and J genes are TRDV1 and TRDJ1, with D maybe TRDD2 (5 bases). There are 12 residues in the CDR3. Per the germline V gene, CDR1 is TSWWSYY and CDR2 is QGS.

This clone turned up a few times. The protein that TCRdb holds for this DNA derives from a much larger clone and differs from the translated DNA at residue 12, which likely indicates a read error; the protein shown here is translated from the DNA. No call exists for the J gene, whereas the V gene is TRDV1. CDR3 length equals 14 residues. CDR1 is TSWWSYY and CDR2 is QGS in the germline V gene. CDR3 protein: CALVPVGRTDKFIF. In DNA, the CDR3 is TGTGCTCTGGTCCCTGTGGGGAGGACCGATAAATTCATCTTT.

This clone was counted a few times. TCRdb's protein, taken from a much larger clone, differs from this DNA's translation at residue 6, likely owing to a read error; the protein displayed comes from the DNA. The chain recombines TRDV1 with TRDJ1; 8 bases map to TRDD3. Germline matching of the DNA provided the J gene here, since TCRdb leaves it blank. In germline, CDR1 is TSWWSYY, CDR2 QGS. The CDR3 consists of 22 residues. The V segment lost 5 bases and the J segment 2 bases; nucleotides outside the gene matches: 28. The CDR3 sequence is CALGNPTSPPAGGIRRTDKLIF. Written as DNA, the CDR3 is TGTGCTCTTGGGAACCCCACTTCCCCGCCCGCCGGGGGGATAAGGAGGACCGATAAACTCATCTTT.

This clone was observed a handful of times. A far larger clone is only one base removed, so a read error is likely. In the same sample, other DNA sequences code for this CDR3. The chain recombines TRDV1 with TRDJ1, with D hard to call. Germline V CDR1 and CDR2: TSWWSYY, QGS. The CDR3 is made up of 18 amino acids. With 1 base removed from V and 2 bases from J, the gap between germline ends came to 20 bases. The CDR3 DNA reads as TGTGCTCTTGGGGAACACATCCCCCCCGGGGCTGTTACCGATAAACTCATCTTT. It is translated as CALGEHIPPGAVTDKLIF.

Notes on this clone: TCRdb shows a much larger clone's protein in place of this DNA's translation, and the two differ at residue 19, likely through a read error; the protein shown is translated from the DNA. The chain carries TRDV2 and TRDJ1, with D possibly being TRDD2 or TRDD3 (7 bases each). Deletions cut 3 bases from V and 0 bases from J, with 55 bases between. CDR3 size: 29 residues. The V gene's germline CDR1 is GEAIGNYY and CDR2 EKD. This CDR3 reads CACDPMRTDARSYDGGGDARNQYTDKLIF. CDR3 DNA: TGTGCCTGTGACCCTATGCGGACCGACGCCCGTTCCTACGACGGGGGGGGGGATGCGCGAAACCAGTACACCGATAAACTCATCTTT.

Notes on this clone: TCRdb shows a much larger clone's protein in place of this DNA's translation, and the two differ at residue 12, likely through a read error; the protein shown is translated from the DNA. This chain links TRDV1 with TRDJ1; TRDD3 aligns across 8 bases. This CDR3 spans 26 amino acids. CDR1 is TSWWSYY and CDR2 is QGS in the germline V gene. Trimming removed 0 bases from V and 0 bases from J; junction bases left unmatched: 33. The CDR3 region is CALGELCFLSSPLAATGGEYTDKLIF. CDR3 sequence (DNA): TGTGCTCTTGGGGAACTCTGTTTCCTGTCATCTCCCTTAGCGGCTACTGGGGGCGAGTACACCGATAAACTCATCTTT.

This clone came up a few times. The TCRdb protein comes from a much larger clone and disagrees with this DNA's translation at residue 23, likely due to a read error; the protein given here is derived from the DNA. The chain uses TRDV1 and TRDJ1; D assignment may be TRDD2 or TRDD3 (9 bases each). Germline V gene data show CDR1 as TSWWSYY and CDR2 as QGS. The length of the CDR3 is 26 residues. The CDR3 region has the DNA TGTGCTCTTGGGGAAGCGGGGCCTTCCTACGGGAGGAGTACTGGGGGACCCCGTTGGGTCACCGATAACCTCATCTTT. This codes for CALGEAGPSYGRSTGGPRWVTDNLIF.

Remarks on this clone: The protein in TCRdb stems from a much larger clone and differs at residue 9 from this DNA's translation, likely a read error; here the protein is translated from the DNA. The chain carries TRDV1 and TRDJ1; TRDD3 is a possible D gene (5 bases). The J gene, missing from TCRdb, was assigned here through DNA to germline matching. The V gene's germline CDR1 is TSWWSYY and CDR2 QGS. Trimming pared 1 base from V and 0 bases from J, leaving 33 bases between. CDR3 size: 23 residues. The CDR3 DNA follows: TGTGCTCTTGGGGAACGGGGGCCTTTCTACACCCCATGGTACGATTCGTACACCGATAAACTCATCTTT. Protein sequence: CALGERGPFYTPWYDSYTDKLIF.

This clone occurred many times. A far larger clone differs by one base, so this is likely a read error. Different DNA sequences within this sample yield the same CDR3. The V gene is TRDV1, the J gene TRDJ1, with D unresolved. CDR3 length equals 21 residues. CDR1 and CDR2 from the germline V gene are TSWWSYY and QGS. The ends were cut back, 0 bases at V and 0 bases at J, with 26 bases in the middle. CDR3 bases: TGTGCTCTTGGGGAACTTTCTTTTCCCCTGCTATTCCGCTCTTACACCGATAAACTCATCTTT. As protein: CALGELSFPLLFRSYTDKLIF.

Within the sample, this clone is medium-sized. The same CDR3 can be traced to other DNA sequences in this sample. The chain is built from TRDV2 and TRDJ2; TRDD3 matches at 8 bases. The V gene end was trimmed by 0 bases and the J gene end by 0 bases; junction bases not matched to a gene: 17. The CDR3 length is 21 residues. Germline-derived CDR1 and CDR2 are GEAIGNYY and EKD. The CDR3 loop is CACDTGTVAYWGGPLTAQLFF. CDR3 nucleotides: TGTGCCTGTGACACCGGTACGGTAGCGTACTGGGGGGGCCCTTTGACAGCACAACTCTTCTTT.

The table lists this clone with many counts. A far larger clone is off by one base, so a read error is likely. Other DNA sequences within the sample encode an identical CDR3. CDR3 protein: CALGRAGPYTDKLIF. In DNA, the CDR3 is TGTGCTCTTGGTCGCGCCGGCCCGTACACCGATAAGCTCATCTTT. The chain couples TRDV1 to TRDJ1; D is ambiguous. The CDR3 extends over 15 amino acids. Per germline, CDR1 TSWWSYY and CDR2 QGS.

Details on this clone: TCRdb has a much larger clone's protein, which differs at residue 12 from the translation of this DNA, likely because of a read error; what is shown is the protein translated from the DNA. The V and J genes are TRDV2 and TRDJ3; 12 nucleotides match TRDD3. Trimming at V came to 0 bases and at J to 0 bases, leaving 11 bases not matched to a gene. Germline lookup yields CDR1 GEAIGNYY and CDR2 EKD. The CDR3 runs to 22 residues. The CDR3 bases are TGTGCCTGTGACACCTTCTGGGGGATACGCTCCGAGCTCTCCTGGGACACCCGACAGATGTTTTTC. This codes for CACDTFWGIRSELSWDTRQMFF.

A remark on this clone: The TCRdb protein comes from a much larger clone and disagrees with this DNA's translation at residue 14, likely due to a read error; the protein given here is derived from the DNA. The J gene is TRDJ1, the V gene TRDV1; tentatively, D is TRDD2 or TRDD3 (7 bases each). Germline matching of the DNA provided the J gene here, since TCRdb leaves it blank. Trimming removed 3 bases at V and 4 bases at J, with 33 bases between. The CDR3 contains 21 residues. The germline CDR1 and CDR2 sequences are TSWWSYY and QGS. This CDR3 reads CALGDVFLPSTLGVNSDKLIF. Written as DNA, the CDR3 is TGTGCTCTTGGGGATGTATTCCTACCCTCAACGCTGGGGGTCAATAGCGATAAACTCATCTTT.

Concerning this clone: For this DNA, TCRdb reports the protein of a much larger clone, which diverges at residue 11, most likely from a read error; the protein presented here is translated directly from the DNA. V gene TRDV1 combines with J gene TRDJ1, with unresolved D. The J gene, not given by TCRdb, was assigned here from a germline match of the nucleotide sequence. The length of the CDR3 is 19 residues. Per germline, CDR1 TSWWSYY and CDR2 QGS. V was clipped by 1 base and J by 0 bases, with 21 bases between them. Here the CDR3 DNA reads TGTGCTCTTGGGGAACCCCTCGTCTTAGGGAAACTCAACACCGATAAACTCATCTTT. Encoded protein: CALGEPLVLGKLNTDKLIF.

To note about this clone: The protein TCRdb gives is from a much larger clone and does not agree with this DNA's translation at residue 14, likely a read error; the protein shown here comes from the DNA. The chain is built from TRDV1 and TRDJ2; TRDD3 matches 12 bases. The CDR3 contains 17 residues. Per the germline V gene, CDR1 is TSWWSYY and CDR2 is QGS. The CDR3 sequence is CALGFTGGYPPTARLFF. CDR3 sequence (DNA): TGTGCTCTTGGATTTACTGGGGGATACCCCCCGACAGCACGACTCTTCTTT.

Concerning this clone: TCRdb records a much larger clone's protein for this DNA, with a difference at residue 16 that likely arises from a read error; the protein given is the translation of the DNA. The chain joins TRDV1 to TRDJ1; 10 bases agree with TRDD3. Losses at the gene ends were 6 bases for V and 4 bases for J; bases not matched to a gene: 26. This CDR3 is 21 amino acids long. CDR1 is TSWWSYY and CDR2 is QGS in the germline V gene. Here the CDR3 reads CALGPLQPSILLGDAIDKLIF. The CDR3 DNA is TGTGCTCTTGGTCCCCTCCAACCCTCCATCCTACTGGGGGATGCCATCGATAAACTCATCTTT.

This clone was counted at least ten times. The protein that TCRdb holds for this DNA derives from a much larger clone and differs from the translated DNA at residue 7, which likely indicates a read error; the protein shown here is translated from the DNA. The V call is TRDV3, the J call TRDJ1; 8 positions agree with TRDD3. Looked up from germline, CDR1 is TVYSNPD and CDR2 is GDNSRS (reference sequence). Unmatched junction bases numbered 14, after V lost 5 bases and J lost 0 bases. The CDR3 contains 16 residues. The chain's CDR3 is CAPLSTRDTYTDKLIF. The CDR3 bases are TGTGCCCCCTTATCCACCAGGGATACGTACACCGATAAACTCATCTTT.

This clone came up many times. Since a far larger clone is one base different, this is likely a read error. This sample also contains other DNA sequences that code for the same CDR3. The chain couples TRDV2 to TRDJ1, with TRDD3 identical over 8 bases. CDR3 length equals 15 residues. Looked up from germline, CDR1 is GEAIGNYY and CDR2 is EKD. DNA of the CDR3: TGTGCCTGTGACGTACTGGGGGTTTACACTGATAAACTCATCTTT. Translating gives CACDVLGVYTDKLIF.

This clone was seen only a few times. This DNA's translation and the protein TCRdb lists, from a much larger clone, do not match at residue 14, likely due to a read error; the protein shown is translated from the DNA. The chain employs TRDV2 and TRDJ1, with TRDD3 matching 8 bases. After removal of 5 bases from V and 4 bases from J, the junction contained 26 bases not matched to a gene. This CDR3 is built from 20 residues. Germline values: CDR1 GEAIGNYY, CDR2 EKD. CDR3: CACGMLLLGVPRGDNDKLIF. CDR3 coding DNA: TGTGCCTGTGGGATGCTGTTACTGGGGGTCCCAAGGGGAGACAACGATAAACTCATCTTT.

Details on this clone: A read error likely explains why the TCRdb protein, taken from a much larger clone, differs from this DNA's translation at residues 5 and 14; the protein shown is translated from the DNA. The gene calls are TRDV1 and TRDJ1, with 7 nucleotides matching TRDD3. Germline V gene data show CDR1 as TSWWSYY and CDR2 as QGS. V was clipped by 4 bases and J by 0 bases; unmatched bases: 23. The CDR3 loop spans 21 amino acids. CDR3 coding DNA: TGTGCTCTTGGGGGACTAGGCCTTCACCTACTGGGGATCCCGTACACCGATAAACTCATCTTT. It is translated as CALGGLGLHLLGIPYTDKLIF.

This clone was observed a few times. Translating this DNA gives a protein that differs at residue 15 from the TCRdb one, which belongs to a much larger clone; a read error is likely, and the protein shown is this translation. This chain uses TRDV1 with TRDJ1, with 7 bases matching TRDD3. V was clipped by 2 bases and J by 4 bases; unmatched bases: 22. Per the germline V gene, CDR1 is TSWWSYY and CDR2 is QGS. This CDR3 region has 20 residues. This CDR3 is CALGEYRMGDEVTPLDKLIF. The CDR3 DNA follows: TGTGCTCTTGGGGAATACAGGATGGGGGACGAAGTAACACCCCTCGATAAACTCATCTTT.

As for this clone: The protein in TCRdb stems from a much larger clone and differs at residue 12 from this DNA's translation, likely a read error; here the protein is translated from the DNA. CDR3 nucleotides: TGTGCTCTTGGGGAACTTCACCCTACCCCAGATGAGGGATACGACCCCGATAAACTCATCTTT. Translation: CALGELHPTPDEGYDPDKLIF. The chain carries TRDV1 and TRDJ1, with 8 bases lining up with TRDD3. J was trimmed by 3 bases and V by 0 bases; bases with no gene match: 21. Per germline, CDR1 TSWWSYY and CDR2 QGS. CDR3 size: 21 residues.

This clone was seen many times. The genes are TRDV3 and TRDJ1, with D tentatively TRDD3 (6 bases). CDR1 and CDR2 (germline): TVYSNPD, GDNSRS (reference sequence). Trimming pared 1 base from V and 0 bases from J, leaving 18 bases between. This CDR3 has 16 amino acids. DNA for the CDR3: TGTGCCTTTATAGGTCATCGACGGGATAACACCGATAAACTCATCTTT. It specifies CAFIGHRRDNTDKLIF.

This clone turned up a few times. TCRdb's protein, taken from a much larger clone, differs from this DNA's translation at residue 22, likely owing to a read error; the protein displayed comes from the DNA. Other DNA sequences of this sample code for an identical CDR3. The V gene is TRDV3, the J gene TRDJ1; 7 bases fit TRDD3. CDR1 is TVYSNPD and CDR2 is GDNSRS in the germline V gene (reference sequence). This CDR3 contains 24 residues. The CDR3 protein is CAFRKPKYVHYGGYGRTNTDKPIF. CDR3 bases: TGTGCCTTTCGGAAGCCAAAATACGTTCATTATGGAGGATACGGTAGAACAAACACCGATAAACCCATCTTT.

As regards this clone: For this DNA, TCRdb reports the protein of a much larger clone, which diverges at residue 6, most likely from a read error; the protein presented here is translated directly from the DNA. The chain has TRDV1 and TRDJ1, with no clear D. TCRdb does not report a J gene; here it was assigned by matching the DNA to germline references. The V and J ends lost 2 bases and 4 bases respectively, with 17 bases between them. Germline lookup yields CDR1 TSWWSYY and CDR2 QGS. The CDR3 loop spans 16 amino acids. The CDR3: CALGEMTRWLNDKLIF. Here the CDR3 DNA reads TGTGCTCTTGGGGAAATGACGCGCTGGTTAAACGATAAACTCATCTTT.